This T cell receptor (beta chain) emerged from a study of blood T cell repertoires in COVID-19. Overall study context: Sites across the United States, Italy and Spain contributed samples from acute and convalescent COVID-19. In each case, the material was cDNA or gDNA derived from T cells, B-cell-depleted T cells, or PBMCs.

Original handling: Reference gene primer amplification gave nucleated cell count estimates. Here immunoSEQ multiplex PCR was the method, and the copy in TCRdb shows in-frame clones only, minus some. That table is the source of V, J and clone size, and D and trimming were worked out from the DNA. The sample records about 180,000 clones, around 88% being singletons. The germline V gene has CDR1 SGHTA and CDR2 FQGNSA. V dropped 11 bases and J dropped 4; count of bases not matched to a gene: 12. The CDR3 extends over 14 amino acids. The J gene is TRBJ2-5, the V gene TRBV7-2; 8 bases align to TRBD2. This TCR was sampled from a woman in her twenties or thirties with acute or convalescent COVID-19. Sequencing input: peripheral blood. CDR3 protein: CARAGANGVETQYF. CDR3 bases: TGTGCCCGAGCGGGGGCAAACGGGGTAGAGACCCAGTACTTC.